The 11 T cell receptor beta chains reported below all come from one sample, sequenced in a study of metastatic and nonmetastatic thyroid tumors. Patients underwent thyroid surgery, and none had received any treatment before it. TCRdb ran MiXCR on the PCR reads. The repertoire holds 13,000 or so clones, with 25% to 35% as singletons. Specimen: blood. The receptors were sampled from a female donor with papillary thyroid cancer or a benign thyroid nodule (not recorded which). Some clones in this sample may be carry-over from other donors' samples.

In its sample, this clone is medium-sized. The chain carries TRBV7-9 and TRBJ1-2; TRBD1 matches at 8 bases. Germline-derived CDR1 and CDR2 are SEHNR and FQNEAQ (reference sequence). Trimming took 1 base from V and 5 from J; bases not matched to a gene: 0. The CDR3 length is 13 residues. The CDR3 spells CASSLGQGYGYTF. CDR3 sequence (DNA): TGTGCCAGCAGCTTAGGACAGGGGTATGGCTACACCTTC.

Comments on this clone: One end of the junction varies from germline; a read error may be responsible. The CDR3, as DNA: TGTGCCAGGTCACCTCAAAGAAGCACAGATACGCTGTATTTT. This translates into CARSPQRSTDTLYF. The J gene is TRBJ2-3, the V gene TRBV18; D gene ambiguous. The length of the CDR3 is 14 residues. Germline CDR1 KGHSH, CDR2 LQKENI.

This clone is labeled as medium-sized. The chain employs TRBV20-1 and TRBJ2-7; TRBD2 aligns across 8 bases. Germline V CDR1 and CDR2: DFQATT, SNEGSKA (reference sequence). The CDR3 spans 14 residues. Losses at the gene ends were 0 bases for V and 6 bases for J; bases not matched to a gene: 7. CDR3 coding DNA: TGCAGTGCTAGAGAGTCGGGGGGGCCGTCCGAGCAGTACTTC. It specifies CSARESGGPSEQYF.

CDR3 coding DNA: TGCGCCAGCAGCATAGCCCCGTCGTACCCCTCCTATGGCTACACCTTC. It codes for CASSIAPSYPSYGYTF. The chain uses TRBV5-1 and TRBJ1-2; D unclear. The V and J ends lost 4 bases and 4 bases respectively, with 20 bases between them. This CDR3 comprises 16 residues. CDR1 and CDR2 (germline): SGHRS, YFSETQ.

This chain joins TRBV5-1 and TRBJ2-1, with 7 nucleotides matching TRBD1. With V trimmed by 3 bases and J by 8 bases, 2 bases remained unmatched. CDR3 length: 12 amino acids. CDR1 SGHRS and CDR2 YFSETQ come from the germline V gene. Here the CDR3 reads CASSSTGDEQFF. CDR3 nucleotide sequence: TGCGCCAGCAGCTCCACAGGGGATGAGCAGTTCTTC.

This clone is medium-sized. V is TRBV20-1 and J is TRBJ1-5; D not resolved. CDR3 length: 13 amino acids. V lost 1 base, J lost 3 bases, and 7 bases lay in between. CDR1 and CDR2 (germline): DFQATT, SNEGSKA (reference sequence). CDR3: CSARASLNQPQHF. The DNA of the CDR3 is TGCAGTGCTAGAGCCAGTCTCAATCAGCCCCAGCATTTT.

This clone is classed as medium-sized. The chain employs TRBV20-1 and TRBJ1-5; D remains unclear. The CDR3 is made up of 13 amino acids. V was cut by 5 bases and J by 8 bases, with 16 bases left in between. Germline assignment: CDR1 DFQATT and CDR2 SNEGSKA (reference sequence). The CDR3 sequence: CSAALDAEEPQHF. The DNA of the CDR3 is TGCAGTGCTGCCCTGGACGCCGAAGAGCCCCAGCATTTT.

The gene calls are TRBV12-3 or TRBV12-4 and TRBJ2-7, with 12 positions matching TRBD2. The trim removed 4 bases at V and 5 bases at J, leaving 6 bases unmatched. The length of the CDR3 is 15 residues. The CDR3 bases are TGTGCCAGCAGTTCAACTAGCGGGAGGAGGCACGAGCAGTACTTC. It encodes CASSSTSGRRHEQYF.

This clone was detected a few times. Additional DNA sequences in this sample encode the identical CDR3. The chain has TRBV6-1 and TRBJ2-3; D is unresolved. Germline lookup yields CDR1 MNHNS and CDR2 SASEGT. V gave up 8 bases and J gave up 6 bases, with 9 bases separating them. The CDR3 has 11 residues. DNA of the CDR3: TGTGCCAGCGCCCTCGGTGATACGCAGTATTTT. This translates into CASALGDTQYF.

This clone is labeled as medium-sized. This chain uses TRBV2 with TRBJ1-6, with D tentatively TRBD1 (5 bases). The CDR3 has 17 amino acids. Between the trimmed V and J ends, which lost 2 bases and 0 bases, there was a span of 11 bases. Germline V gene data show CDR1 as SNHLY and CDR2 as FYNNEI. Here the CDR3 reads CASSEHGGSSYNSPLHF. The CDR3 DNA reads TGTGCCAGCAGTGAACATGGGGGAAGCTCCTATAATTCACCCCTCCACTTT.

The chain recombines TRBV11-2 with TRBJ2-7; TRBD2 matches 11 bases. V was clipped by 5 bases and J by 5 bases; unmatched bases: 8. CDR1 and CDR2 (germline): SGHAT, FQNNGV. The length of the CDR3 is 15 residues. The CDR3 region has the DNA TGTGCCAGCAGCCCACTAGCGGGAGCCCGCCACGAGCAGTACTTC. Protein: CASSPLAGARHEQYF.